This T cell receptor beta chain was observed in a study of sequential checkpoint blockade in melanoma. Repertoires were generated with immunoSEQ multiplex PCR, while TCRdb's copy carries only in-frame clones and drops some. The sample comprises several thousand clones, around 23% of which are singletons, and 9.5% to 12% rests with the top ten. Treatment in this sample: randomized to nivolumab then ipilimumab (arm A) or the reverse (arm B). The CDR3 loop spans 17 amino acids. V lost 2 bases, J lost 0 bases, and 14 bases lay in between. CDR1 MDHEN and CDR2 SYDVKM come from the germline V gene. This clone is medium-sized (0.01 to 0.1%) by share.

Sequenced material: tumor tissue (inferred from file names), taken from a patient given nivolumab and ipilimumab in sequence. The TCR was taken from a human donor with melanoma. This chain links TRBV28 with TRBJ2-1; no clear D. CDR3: CASSLMFGRSSYNEQFF. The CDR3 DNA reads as TGTGCCAGCAGTTTAATGTTTGGCAGGAGCTCCTACAATGAGCAGTTCTTC.